Sequencing of this T cell receptor (beta chain) was carried out in a study of cytomegalovirus exposure and HLA in healthy donors. Whole-study findings and limits: Cytomegalovirus-associated TCR beta chains were listed, numbering 150 to 200. In a later analysis, V- and J-gene trimming of beta chains associated with a DCLRE1C missense variant, replicated independently.

This PCR relied on a set of 60 Vbeta primers and 13 Jbeta primers. Sequencing used immunoSEQ multiplex PCR; TCRdb keeps in-frame clones, though not all of them. The data contain tens of thousands of clones, 78% of them singletons. As for this clone: What it binds is unknown.

The CDR3 has 20 amino acids. Germline-derived CDR1 and CDR2 are SQVTM and ANQGSEA. The V gene end was trimmed by 2 bases and the J gene end by 0 bases; junction bases not matched to a gene: 16. The J gene is TRBJ2-1, the V gene TRBV29-1, with TRBD1 identical over 10 bases. The receptor's source is a woman between 40 and 50 years old in good health and CMV-seronegative. Specimen: PBMCs. The CDR3 spells CSVEQPPGTGEKGSYNEQFF. CDR3 in DNA: TGCAGCGTTGAACAACCCCCCGGGACAGGGGAGAAGGGCTCCTACAATGAGCAGTTCTTC.